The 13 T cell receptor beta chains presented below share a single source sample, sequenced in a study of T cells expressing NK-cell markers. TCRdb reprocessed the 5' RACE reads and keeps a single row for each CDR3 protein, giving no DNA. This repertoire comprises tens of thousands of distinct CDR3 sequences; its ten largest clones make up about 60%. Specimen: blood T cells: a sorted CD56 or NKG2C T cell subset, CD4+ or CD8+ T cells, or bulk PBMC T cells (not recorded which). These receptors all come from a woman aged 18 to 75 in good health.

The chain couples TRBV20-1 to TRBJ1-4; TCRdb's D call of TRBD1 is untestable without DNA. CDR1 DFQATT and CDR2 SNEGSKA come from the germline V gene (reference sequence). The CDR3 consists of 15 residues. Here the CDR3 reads CSARAGDRSNEKLFF.

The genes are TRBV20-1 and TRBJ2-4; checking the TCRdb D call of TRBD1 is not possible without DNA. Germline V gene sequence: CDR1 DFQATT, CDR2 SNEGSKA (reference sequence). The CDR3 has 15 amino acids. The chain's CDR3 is CSARARDRVINIQYF.

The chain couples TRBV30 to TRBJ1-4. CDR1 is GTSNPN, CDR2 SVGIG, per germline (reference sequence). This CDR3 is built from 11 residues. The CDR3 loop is CAWRGEEKLFF.

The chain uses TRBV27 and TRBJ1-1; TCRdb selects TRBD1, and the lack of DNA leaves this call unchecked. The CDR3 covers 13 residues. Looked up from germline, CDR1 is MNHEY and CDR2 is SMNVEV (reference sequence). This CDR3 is CASLGRMNTEAFF.

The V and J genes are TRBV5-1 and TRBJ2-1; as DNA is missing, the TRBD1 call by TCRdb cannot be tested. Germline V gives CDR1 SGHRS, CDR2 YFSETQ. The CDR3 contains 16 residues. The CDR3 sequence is CASSMRTGVVINEQFF.

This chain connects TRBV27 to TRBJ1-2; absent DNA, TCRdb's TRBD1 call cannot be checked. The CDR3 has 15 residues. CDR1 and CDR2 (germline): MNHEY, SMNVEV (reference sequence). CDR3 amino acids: CASSWGAAASYGYTF.

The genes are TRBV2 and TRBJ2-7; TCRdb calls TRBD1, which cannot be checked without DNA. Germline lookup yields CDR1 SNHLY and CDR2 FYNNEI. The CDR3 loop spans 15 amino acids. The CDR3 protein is CASRKGGAGTYEQYF.

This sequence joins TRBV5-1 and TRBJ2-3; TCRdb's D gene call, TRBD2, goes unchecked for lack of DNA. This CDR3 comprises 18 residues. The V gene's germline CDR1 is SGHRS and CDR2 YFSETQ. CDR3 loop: CASYPHIRETRDTDTQYF.

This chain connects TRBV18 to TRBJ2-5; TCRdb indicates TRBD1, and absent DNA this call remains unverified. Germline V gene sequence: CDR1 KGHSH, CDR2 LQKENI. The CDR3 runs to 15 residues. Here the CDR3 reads CASSPNRDTKETQYF. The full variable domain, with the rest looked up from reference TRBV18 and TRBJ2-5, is NAGVMQNPRHLVRRRGQEARLRCSPMKGHSHVYWYRQLPEEGLKFMVYLQKENIIDESGMPKERFSAEFPKEGPSILRIQQVVRGDSAAYFCASSPNRDTKETQYFGPGTRLLVL.

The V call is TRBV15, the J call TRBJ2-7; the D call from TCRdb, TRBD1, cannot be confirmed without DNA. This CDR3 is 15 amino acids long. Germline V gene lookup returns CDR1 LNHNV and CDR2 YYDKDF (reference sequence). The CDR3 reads CATSREDRGSYEQYF.

The CDR3: CASRGGAGGLHEQFF. The chain joins TRBV5-1 to TRBJ2-1; TCRdb calls TRBD2, which cannot be checked without DNA. There are 15 residues in the CDR3. The germline V gene has CDR1 SGHRS and CDR2 YFSETQ.

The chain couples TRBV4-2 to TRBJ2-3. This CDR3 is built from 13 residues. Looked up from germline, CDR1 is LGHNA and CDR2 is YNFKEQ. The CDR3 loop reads CASSREFTDTQYF.

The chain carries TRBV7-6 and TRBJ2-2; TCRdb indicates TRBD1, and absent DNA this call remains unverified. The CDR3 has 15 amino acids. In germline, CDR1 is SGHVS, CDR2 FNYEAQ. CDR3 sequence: CASRTREENTGELFF.